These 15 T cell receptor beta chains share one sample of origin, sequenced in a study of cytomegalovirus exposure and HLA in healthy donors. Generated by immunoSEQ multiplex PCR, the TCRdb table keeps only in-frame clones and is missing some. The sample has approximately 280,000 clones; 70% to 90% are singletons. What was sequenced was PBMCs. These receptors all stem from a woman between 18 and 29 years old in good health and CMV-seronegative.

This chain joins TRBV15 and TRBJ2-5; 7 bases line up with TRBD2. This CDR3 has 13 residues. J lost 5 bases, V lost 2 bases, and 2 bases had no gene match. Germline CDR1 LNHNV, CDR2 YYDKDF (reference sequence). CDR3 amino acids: CATSRSGGETQYF. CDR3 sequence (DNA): TGTGCCACCAGCAGATCCGGGGGGGAGACCCAGTACTTC.

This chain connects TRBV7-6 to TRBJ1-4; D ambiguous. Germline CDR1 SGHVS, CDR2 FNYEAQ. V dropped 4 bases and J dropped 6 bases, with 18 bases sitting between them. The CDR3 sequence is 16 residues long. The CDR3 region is CASSSEVGRLYEKLFF. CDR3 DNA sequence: TGTGCCAGCAGCTCGGAGGTGGGCCGGCTATATGAAAAACTGTTTTTT.

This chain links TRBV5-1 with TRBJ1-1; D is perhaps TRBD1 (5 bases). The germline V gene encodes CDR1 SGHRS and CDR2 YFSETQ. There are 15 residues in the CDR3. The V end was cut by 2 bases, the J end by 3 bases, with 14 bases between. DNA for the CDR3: TGCGCCAGCAGCTTCTCGGGGCCGGGGGACACTGAAGCTTTCTTT. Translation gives CASSFSGPGDTEAFF.

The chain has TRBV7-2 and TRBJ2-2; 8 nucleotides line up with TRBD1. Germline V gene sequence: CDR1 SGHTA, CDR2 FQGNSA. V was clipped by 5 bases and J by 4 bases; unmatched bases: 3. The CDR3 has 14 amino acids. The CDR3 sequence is CASSRTGSTGELFF. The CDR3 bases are TGTGCCAGCAGCCGGACAGGGAGCACCGGGGAGCTGTTTTTT. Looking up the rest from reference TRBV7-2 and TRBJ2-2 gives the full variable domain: GAGVSQSPSNKVTEKGKDVELRCDPISGHTALYWYRQSLGQGLEFLIYFQGNSAPDKSGLPSDRFSAERTGGSVSTLTIQRTQQEDSAVYLCASSRTGSTGELFFGEGSRLTVL.

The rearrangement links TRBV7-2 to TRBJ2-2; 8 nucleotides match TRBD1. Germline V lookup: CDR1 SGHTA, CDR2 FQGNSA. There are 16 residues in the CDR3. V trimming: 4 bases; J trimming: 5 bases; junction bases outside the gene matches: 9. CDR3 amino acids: CASSSSVRGLTGELFF. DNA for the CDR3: TGTGCCAGCAGCTCCTCGGTCAGGGGGCTAACCGGGGAGCTGTTTTTT.

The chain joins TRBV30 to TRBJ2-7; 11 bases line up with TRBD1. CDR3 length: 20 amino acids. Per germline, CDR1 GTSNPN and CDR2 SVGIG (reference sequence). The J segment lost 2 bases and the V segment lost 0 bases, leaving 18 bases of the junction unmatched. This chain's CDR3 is CAWSVRSRTGGDNSPYEQYF. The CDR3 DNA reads TGTGCCTGGAGTGTACGATCCCGGACAGGGGGCGATAATAGCCCCTACGAGCAGTACTTC.

CDR3 DNA: TGCGCCAGCAGCCACCGGACAGGGCGGAACACTGAAGCTTTCTTT. This sequence encodes CASSHRTGRNTEAFF. The chain has TRBV4-1 and TRBJ1-1, with TRBD1 identical over 8 bases. CDR1 MGHRA and CDR2 YSYEKL come from the germline V gene. Germline trimming cut 3 bases from V and 1 base from J; bases unmatched to any gene: 4. The length of the CDR3 is 15 residues.

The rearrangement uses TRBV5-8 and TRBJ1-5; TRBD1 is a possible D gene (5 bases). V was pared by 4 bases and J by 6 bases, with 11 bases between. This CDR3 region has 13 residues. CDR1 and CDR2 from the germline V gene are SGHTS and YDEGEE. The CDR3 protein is CASSVPGFQPQHF. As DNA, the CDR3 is TGTGCCAGCAGCGTTCCAGGGTTTCAGCCCCAGCATTTT.

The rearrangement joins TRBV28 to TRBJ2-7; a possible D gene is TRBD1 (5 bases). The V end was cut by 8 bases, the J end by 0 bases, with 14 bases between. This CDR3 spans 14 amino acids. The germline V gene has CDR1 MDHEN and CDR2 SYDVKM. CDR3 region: CASSPETVSYEQYF. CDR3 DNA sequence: TGTGCCAGCTCACCTGAGACAGTCTCCTACGAGCAGTACTTC.

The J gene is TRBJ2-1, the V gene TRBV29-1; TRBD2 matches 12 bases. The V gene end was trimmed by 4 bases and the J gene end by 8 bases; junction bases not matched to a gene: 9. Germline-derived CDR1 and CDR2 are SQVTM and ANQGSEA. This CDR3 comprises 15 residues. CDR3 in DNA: TGCAGCGTTGTGACTAGCGGGAGCAATTTTTATGAGCAGTTCTTC. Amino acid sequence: CSVVTSGSNFYEQFF.

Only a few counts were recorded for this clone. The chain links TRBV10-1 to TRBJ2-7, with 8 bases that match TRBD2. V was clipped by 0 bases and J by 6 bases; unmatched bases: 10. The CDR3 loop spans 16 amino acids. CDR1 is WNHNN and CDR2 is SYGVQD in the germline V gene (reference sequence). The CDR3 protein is CASSESTGAGLGEQYF. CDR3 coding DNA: TGCGCCAGCAGTGAGTCGACGGGAGCGGGACTAGGCGAGCAGTACTTC.

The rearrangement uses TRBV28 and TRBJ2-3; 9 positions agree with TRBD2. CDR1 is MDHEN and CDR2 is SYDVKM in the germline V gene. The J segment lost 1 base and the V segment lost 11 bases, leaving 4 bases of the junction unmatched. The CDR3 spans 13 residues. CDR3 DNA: TGTGCCTCGCGGGGGGGAGGCACAGATACGCAGTATTTT. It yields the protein CASRGGGTDTQYF.

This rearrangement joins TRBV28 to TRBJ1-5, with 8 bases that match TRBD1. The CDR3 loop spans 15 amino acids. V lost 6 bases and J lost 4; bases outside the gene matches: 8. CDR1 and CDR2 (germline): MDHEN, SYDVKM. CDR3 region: CASRPDRVSNQPQHF. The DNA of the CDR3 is TGTGCCAGCAGGCCGGACAGGGTTTCGAATCAGCCCCAGCATTTT.

Written as DNA, the CDR3 is TGTGCCAGTAGTCTAGGACTAGCGGGAGGCCTCACAGATACGCAGTATTTT. Protein product: CASSLGLAGGLTDTQYF. The chain carries TRBV19 and TRBJ2-3, with 14 bases aligning to TRBD2. The CDR3 extends over 17 amino acids. Germline V CDR1 and CDR2: LNHDA, SQIVND (reference sequence). The ends lost 5 bases at V and 2 bases at J; junction bases unmatched: 6.

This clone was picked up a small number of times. CDR3 in amino acids: CASSPIGVHTEAFF. The CDR3 DNA follows: TGTGCCAGCTCACCAATCGGGGTTCACACTGAAGCTTTCTTT. The rearrangement joins TRBV18 to TRBJ1-1; D remains unclear. CDR1 and CDR2 (germline): KGHSH, LQKENI. CDR3 length: 14 residues. V was pared by 2 bases and J by 3 bases, with 10 bases between. Drawing the rest from reference TRBV18 and TRBJ1-1, the complete variable domain is NAGVMQNPRHLVRRRGQEARLRCSPMKGHSHVYWYRQLPEEGLKFMVYLQKENIIDESGMPKERFSAEFPKEGPSILRIQQVVRGDSAAYFCASSPIGVHTEAFFGQGTRLTVV.